The subject of this entry is one TCR beta chain. Its antigen is undetermined. A much larger clonotype is one base distant, so this may be a read error. Other DNA sequences in this specimen translate into the identical CDR3. This entry comes from a study of shared clonotypes between healthy human individuals. Study-wide results and caveats: Only blood underwent sampling, and tissue repertoires likely differ.

The DNA input per sorted-subset replicate PCR was about 190 ng, corresponding to some 33,000 T cell genomes. Original processing notes: ImmunoSEQ output lacked quality scores and full-length reads, limiting matched filtering. The method was immunoSEQ multiplex PCR; TCRdb's version includes in-frame clones alone and lacks a portion of them. D and trimming were read from the DNA, whereas the V and J calls and clone size are those reported in that table. This sample has about 1.1 million clones; more than 75% occur once, and the top ten carry under 0.6%. CDR1 and CDR2 from the germline V gene are SGHRS and YFSETQ. The CDR3 is 13 residues long. V was pared by 0 bases and J by 3 bases, with 6 bases between. CD4+ cell separation produced CD45RA+ naive and CD45RA-negative memory subsets.

The material sequenced was memory CD4+ T cells from PBMCs. Subset noted: CD45RA-negative fraction. This receptor was taken from a young man in good health. Some clones in this sample may be carry-over from other donors' samples. The chain is built from TRBV5-1 and TRBJ2-5; D remains ambiguous. In DNA, the CDR3 is TGCGCCAGCAGCTTGGGGACCGAAGAGACCCAGTACTTC. It codes for CASSLGTEETQYF. Full variable domain (remainder filled in from reference TRBV5-1 and TRBJ2-5): KAGVTQTPRYLIKTRGQQVTLSCSPISGHRSVSWYQQTPGQGLQFLFEYFSETQRNKGNFPGRFSGRQFSNSRSEMNVSTLELGDSALYLCASSLGTEETQYFGPGTRLLVL.